A single sample gave rise to the 26 T cell receptor beta chains below, sequenced in a study of blood T cell repertoires in COVID-19. Measured with immunoSEQ multiplex PCR; TCRdb has only the in-frame clones, and not every one. Here the sample spans 33,000 or so clones, 90% being singletons. Specimen: peripheral blood. These receptors were obtained from a man in his 70s with active or convalescent COVID-19.

This chain connects TRBV5-5 to TRBJ1-2; TRBD1 aligns across 7 bases. Germline assignment: CDR1 SGHKS and CDR2 YYEKEE (reference sequence). CDR3 length equals 16 residues. The trim removed 4 bases at V and 1 base at J, leaving 10 bases unmatched. The CDR3 nucleotides read TGTGCCAGCAGCCGGGACAGTCCGAGGGTTAACTATGGCTACACCTTC. Amino acid sequence: CASSRDSPRVNYGYTF.

This sequence joins TRBV5-1 and TRBJ2-3; 8 bases agree with TRBD2. This CDR3 contains 17 residues. The trim removed 1 base at V and 4 bases at J, leaving 11 bases unmatched. The germline V gene has CDR1 SGHRS and CDR2 YFSETQ. CDR3 region: CASSLHRTGGRADTQYF. Written as DNA, the CDR3 is TGCGCCAGCAGCTTGCACAGGACGGGAGGGCGGGCAGATACGCAGTATTTT.

CDR3 nucleotide sequence: TGCGCCAGCAGACAACAGCCGAACACTGAAGCTTTCTTT. Translated: CASRQQPNTEAFF. The chain has TRBV5-1 and TRBJ1-1; D call uncertain. Germline V gene lookup returns CDR1 SGHRS and CDR2 YFSETQ. CDR3 length: 13 amino acids. Trimming cost V 5 bases and J 1 base, with 9 bases left between them.

This clone was detected once. The chain couples TRBV7-2 to TRBJ1-3, with a weak D call TRBD1 (5 bases). Germline V gene sequence: CDR1 SGHTA, CDR2 FQGNSA. The CDR3 spans 15 residues. The ends were cut back, 2 bases at V and 0 bases at J, with 8 bases in the middle. In nucleotides, the CDR3 is TGTGCCAGCAGCTTACAGGGTCACTCTGGAAACACCATATATTTT. Translating gives CASSLQGHSGNTIYF.

In its sample, this clone was seen once. The chain is built from TRBV30 and TRBJ1-1; D is undetermined. Trimming removed 4 bases at V and 1 base at J, with 10 bases between. Germline assignment: CDR1 GTSNPN and CDR2 SVGIG (reference sequence). This CDR3 is 13 amino acids long. The CDR3 loop is CAWKVMRNTEAFF. CDR3 nucleotides: TGTGCCTGGAAAGTAATGAGGAACACTGAAGCTTTCTTT.

The V and J genes are TRBV5-1 and TRBJ1-4; D uncertain. Germline loops: CDR1 SGHRS, CDR2 YFSETQ. The CDR3 spans 15 residues. Between the trimmed V and J ends, which lost 2 bases and 3 bases, there was a span of 11 bases. The CDR3 loop is CASSFRPVPNEKLFF. Here the CDR3 DNA reads TGCGCCAGCAGCTTTCGCCCGGTTCCTAATGAAAAACTGTTTTTT.

CDR3 amino acids: CASSPGQSFYEQYF. In DNA form, the CDR3 reads TGCGCCAGCAGCCCCGGACAGAGTTTCTACGAGCAGTACTTC. This sequence joins TRBV5-1 and TRBJ2-7; D is possibly TRBD1 (6 bases). Germline values: CDR1 SGHRS, CDR2 YFSETQ. CDR3 length: 14 amino acids. Trimming removed 4 bases from V and 3 bases from J, with 14 bases in between.

The gene calls are TRBV15 and TRBJ2-5, with D unclear. The V end was cut by 0 bases, the J end by 1 base, with 12 bases between. The CDR3 is 16 amino acids. From germline, CDR1 is LNHNV and CDR2 YYDKDF (reference sequence). As DNA, the CDR3 is TGTGCCACCAGCAGAGATCCCCACAATATCCAAGAGACCCAGTACTTC. It specifies CATSRDPHNIQETQYF.

The CDR3 is CASRGTSGGQETQYF. As DNA, the CDR3 is TGTGCCAGCAGAGGGACTAGCGGGGGGCAGGAGACCCAGTACTTC. The V and J genes are TRBV2 and TRBJ2-5; 15 nucleotides align to TRBD2. CDR1 is SNHLY, CDR2 FYNNEI, per germline. The CDR3 length is 15 residues. After removal of 6 bases from V and 5 bases from J, the junction contained 4 bases not matched to a gene.

The chain joins TRBV19 to TRBJ1-3; D not certain. CDR1 is LNHDA, CDR2 SQIVND, per germline (reference sequence). The CDR3 extends over 15 amino acids. Trimming pared 5 bases from V and 0 bases from J, leaving 11 bases between. The CDR3 DNA reads TGTGCCAGTAGTCCACACCGAACCTCTGGAAACACCATATATTTT. Amino acids: CASSPHRTSGNTIYF.

V gene TRBV5-1 combines with J gene TRBJ1-3, with unresolved D. CDR1 is SGHRS, CDR2 YFSETQ, per germline. The CDR3 has 15 amino acids. Trimming shortened V by 0 bases and J by 2 bases, and 9 bases separated the two germline ends. CDR3 in amino acids: CASSLGSGPGNTIYF. DNA for the CDR3: TGCGCCAGCAGCTTGGGTAGTGGGCCTGGAAACACCATATATTTT.

The gene calls are TRBV6-5 and TRBJ1-2; 11 bases line up with TRBD1. Germline loops: CDR1 MNHEY, CDR2 SVGAGI. J was trimmed by 4 bases and V by 2 bases; bases with no gene match: 6. The length of the CDR3 is 16 residues. The CDR3, as DNA: TGTGCCAGCAGTTACGTTAGGACAGGGGGCAGCTATGGCTACACCTTC. This sequence encodes CASSYVRTGGSYGYTF.

This chain joins TRBV6-1 and TRBJ2-5, with D hard to call. V shed 0 bases and J shed 4 bases, with 3 bases lying between them. The CDR3 contains 12 residues. The germline V gene encodes CDR1 MNHNS and CDR2 SASEGT. The CDR3 is CASSEARETQYF. The CDR3 DNA follows: TGTGCCAGCAGTGAAGCGCGAGAGACCCAGTACTTC.

This clone was counted a few times. V and J are TRBV6-2 or TRBV6-3 and TRBJ1-1; 7 bases line up with TRBD1. Germline trimming cut 6 bases from V and 0 bases from J; bases unmatched to any gene: 1. Germline-derived CDR1 and CDR2 are MNHEY and SVGEGT. The CDR3 covers 13 residues. CDR3 nucleotide sequence: TGTGCCAGCAGCGGACAGGTGAACACTGAAGCTTTCTTT. Amino acids: CASSGQVNTEAFF.

The chain joins TRBV4-1 to TRBJ2-3; 10 positions agree with TRBD2. Germline CDR1 reads MGHRA; CDR2 reads YSYEKL. V gave up 1 base and J gave up 6 bases; unmatched junction bases: 7. This CDR3 contains 16 residues. The CDR3 nucleotides read TGCGCCAGCAGCCAAGGCCCTAGCGGGAGTCGTGATACGCAGTATTTT. It translates to CASSQGPSGSRDTQYF.

The chain is built from TRBV6-6 and TRBJ1-6; D remains ambiguous. Germline V gene lookup returns CDR1 MNHNY and CDR2 SVGAGI (reference sequence). The CDR3 has 13 amino acids. V was pared by 11 bases and J by 2 bases, with 10 bases between. The DNA for the CDR3 is TGTGCCGGTTCCGGGACCTATAATTCACCCCTCCACTTT. Translating gives CAGSGTYNSPLHF.

This chain links TRBV20-1 with TRBJ1-1; no clear D. The CDR3 consists of 11 residues. Germline V gene lookup returns CDR1 DFQATT and CDR2 SNEGSKA (reference sequence). V gave up 5 bases and J gave up 5 bases, with 9 bases separating them. CDR3 sequence: CSAPSRTEAFF. The DNA for the CDR3 is TGCAGTGCTCCGAGTCGGACTGAAGCTTTCTTT.

The chain links TRBV25-1 to TRBJ1-4, with 8 bases aligning to TRBD1. From germline, CDR1 is MGHDK and CDR2 SYGVNS. J gave up 4 bases and V 6 bases, and 1 base lay outside the gene matches. The CDR3 spans 13 residues. The chain's CDR3 is CASRDRVNEKLFF. The CDR3, as DNA: TGTGCCAGCAGGGACAGGGTTAATGAAAAACTGTTTTTT.

J is TRBJ2-1 and V is TRBV18; 10 nucleotides align to TRBD1. The CDR3 sequence is 15 residues long. CDR1 is KGHSH and CDR2 is LQKENI in the germline V gene. Germline trimming cut 2 bases from V and 5 bases from J; bases unmatched to any gene: 3. CDR3 loop: CASSPGQGGHNEQFF. The CDR3 DNA is TGTGCCAGCTCACCAGGACAGGGGGGCCACAATGAGCAGTTCTTC.

This clone turned up a few times. The gene calls are TRBV6-5 and TRBJ1-3; 9 nucleotides line up with TRBD1. This CDR3 comprises 16 residues. CDR1 MNHEY and CDR2 SVGAGI come from the germline V gene. V shed 2 bases, J shed 7 bases, and the junction held 9 bases outside the gene matches. The CDR3 reads CASSYTQQGAGNTIYF. In DNA form, the CDR3 reads TGTGCCAGCAGTTACACCCAACAGGGGGCAGGCAACACCATATATTTT.

J is TRBJ2-5 and V is TRBV5-1; D may be TRBD1 (5 bases). The CDR3 has 14 amino acids. V shed 4 bases and J shed 5 bases, with 15 bases lying between them. Germline lookup yields CDR1 SGHRS and CDR2 YFSETQ. As DNA, the CDR3 is TGCGCCAGCAGCACCTCAGGACACTCGGAGACCCAGTACTTC. Translated, it gives CASSTSGHSETQYF.

This clone was recorded only once. J is TRBJ1-2 and V is TRBV7-9; no clear D. CDR1 and CDR2 from the germline V gene are SEHNR and FQNEAQ (reference sequence). The germline V and J ends were trimmed by 5 bases and 8 bases, with 15 bases remaining between them. The CDR3 has 13 residues. Here the CDR3 reads CASSAGRDWGYTF. CDR3 bases: TGTGCCAGCAGCGCGGGGAGAGACTGGGGCTACACCTTC.

This clone was counted a single time. This rearrangement joins TRBV30 to TRBJ1-3; D is uncertain. The germline CDR1 and CDR2 sequences are GTSNPN and SVGIG (reference sequence). The length of the CDR3 is 14 residues. V shed 7 bases and J shed 0 bases, with 13 bases lying between them. The CDR3 sequence is CAFLPGSSGNTIYF. In nucleotides, the CDR3 is TGTGCCTTCCTTCCGGGGAGCTCTGGAAACACCATATATTTT.

The J gene is TRBJ1-1, the V gene TRBV7-2; 7 bases are a match to TRBD1. The germline V gene encodes CDR1 SGHTA and CDR2 FQGNSA. The CDR3 has 13 amino acids. The J segment lost 4 bases and the V segment lost 5 bases, leaving 4 bases of the junction unmatched. DNA for the CDR3: TGTGCCAGCAGCGCGGGGACAGTCACTGAAGCTTTCTTT. The encoded protein is CASSAGTVTEAFF.

This clone was picked up one time. The genes are TRBV5-1 and TRBJ2-2; 9 nucleotides align to TRBD1. The CDR3 is 15 residues long. V was clipped by 2 bases and J by 7 bases; unmatched bases: 6. CDR1 is SGHRS and CDR2 is YFSETQ in the germline V gene. The CDR3 protein is CASSFTGQGRGELFF. Written as DNA, the CDR3 is TGCGCCAGCAGCTTCACGGGACAGGGACGCGGGGAGCTGTTTTTT.

V is TRBV5-5 and J is TRBJ1-2; D unresolved. Trimming removed 4 bases at V and 4 bases at J, with 23 bases between. The germline V gene has CDR1 SGHKS and CDR2 YYEKEE (reference sequence). There are 17 residues in the CDR3. CDR3 sequence: CASSPIDSSGFSYGYTF. CDR3 nucleotide sequence: TGTGCCAGCAGCCCGATAGACTCCTCGGGGTTTAGCTATGGCTACACCTTC.